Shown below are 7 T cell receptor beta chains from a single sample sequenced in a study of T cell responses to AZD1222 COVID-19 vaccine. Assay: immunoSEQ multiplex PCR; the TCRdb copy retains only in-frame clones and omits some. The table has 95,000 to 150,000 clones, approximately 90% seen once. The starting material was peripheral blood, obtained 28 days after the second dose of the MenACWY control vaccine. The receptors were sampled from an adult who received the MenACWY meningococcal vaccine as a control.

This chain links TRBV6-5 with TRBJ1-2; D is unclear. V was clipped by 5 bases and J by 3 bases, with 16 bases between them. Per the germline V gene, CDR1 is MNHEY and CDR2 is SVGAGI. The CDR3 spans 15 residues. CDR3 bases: TGTGCCAGCAGTCTATCACGGAGGATTGACTATGGCTACACCTTC. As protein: CASSLSRRIDYGYTF.

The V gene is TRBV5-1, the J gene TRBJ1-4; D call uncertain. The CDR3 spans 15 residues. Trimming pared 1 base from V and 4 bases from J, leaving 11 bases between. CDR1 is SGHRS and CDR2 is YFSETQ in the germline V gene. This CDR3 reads CASSLSRTYNEKLFF. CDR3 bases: TGCGCCAGCAGCTTGTCCCGGACCTATAATGAAAAACTGTTTTTT. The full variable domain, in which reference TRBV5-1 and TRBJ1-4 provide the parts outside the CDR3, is KAGVTQTPRYLIKTRGQQVTLSCSPISGHRSVSWYQQTPGQGLQFLFEYFSETQRNKGNFPGRFSGRQFSNSRSEMNVSTLELGDSALYLCASSLSRTYNEKLFFGSGTQLSVL.

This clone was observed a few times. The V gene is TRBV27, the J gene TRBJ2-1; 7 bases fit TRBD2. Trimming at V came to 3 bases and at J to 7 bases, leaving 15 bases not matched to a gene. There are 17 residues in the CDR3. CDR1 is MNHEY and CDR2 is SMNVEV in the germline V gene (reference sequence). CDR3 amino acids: CASSFRRRAGVGNEQFF. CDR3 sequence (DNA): TGTGCCAGCAGTTTTAGGAGACGGGCGGGAGTGGGAAATGAGCAGTTCTTC.

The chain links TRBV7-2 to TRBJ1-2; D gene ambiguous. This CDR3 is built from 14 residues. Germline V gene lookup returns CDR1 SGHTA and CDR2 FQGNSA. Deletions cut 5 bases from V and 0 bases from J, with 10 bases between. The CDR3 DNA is TGTGCCAGCAGCCCAGACGGTGCTAACTATGGCTACACCTTC. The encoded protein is CASSPDGANYGYTF.

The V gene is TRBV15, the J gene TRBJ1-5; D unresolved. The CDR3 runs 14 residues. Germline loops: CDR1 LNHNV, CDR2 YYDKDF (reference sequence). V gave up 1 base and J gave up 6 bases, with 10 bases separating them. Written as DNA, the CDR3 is TGTGCCACCAGCAGAGCGGTCGAGGGTCAGCCCCAGCATTTT. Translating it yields CATSRAVEGQPQHF.

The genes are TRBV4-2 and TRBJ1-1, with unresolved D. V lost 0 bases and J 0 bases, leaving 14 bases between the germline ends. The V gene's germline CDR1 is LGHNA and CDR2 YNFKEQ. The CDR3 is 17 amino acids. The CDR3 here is CASSQEPRQAMNTEAFF. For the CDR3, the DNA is TGTGCCAGCAGCCAAGAGCCCAGACAAGCGATGAACACTGAAGCTTTCTTT.

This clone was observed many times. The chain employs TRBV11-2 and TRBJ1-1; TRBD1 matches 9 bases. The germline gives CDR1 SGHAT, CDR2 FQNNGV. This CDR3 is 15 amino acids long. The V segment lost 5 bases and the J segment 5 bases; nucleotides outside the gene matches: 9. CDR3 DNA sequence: TGTGCCAGCAGCACTCGACAGGGGGTAAGGACTGAAGCTTTCTTT. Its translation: CASSTRQGVRTEAFF.